This passage covers 16 T cell receptor beta chains from one sample sequenced in a study of blood T cells in healthy people across ages. Using a J-beta primer mix together with a sample-barcoded 5' primer, a second PCR was run for roughly 7 to 12 cycles. TCRdb re-called the 5' RACE reads through MiXCR, storing one row per CDR3 protein. The repertoire includes some 550,000 distinct CDR3 sequences, around half of them detected once, and around 24% sits in the top ten. Sequenced: blood. The source is a man older than 75 in good health.

This clonotype was seen at least ten times. The V call is TRBV6-5, the J call TRBJ2-2; 12 nucleotides agree with TRBD2. The CDR3 runs to 15 residues. Germline V gives CDR1 MNHEY, CDR2 SVGAGI. Germline trimming cut 6 bases from V and 6 bases from J; bases unmatched to any gene: 5. The CDR3 region is CASSPGLAGPGELFF. In DNA, the CDR3 is TGTGCCAGCAGCCCAGGACTAGCGGGACCCGGGGAGCTGTTTTTT.

The CDR3 spells CASSQWQSYEQYF. CDR3 in DNA: TGTGCCAGCAGCCAATGGCAGTCCTACGAGCAGTACTTC. The chain carries TRBV16 and TRBJ2-7; no clear D. Germline V gene data show CDR1 as KGHSY and CDR2 as FQNENV. V lost 1 base and J 1 base, leaving 5 bases between the germline ends. There are 13 residues in the CDR3.

With regard to this clonotype: This sequence may be a read error, since a much larger clone differs from it by one base. In nucleotides, the CDR3 is TGTGCCAGCAGACAGAGCTTGGGGGCCAACGTCCTGACTTTC. Protein sequence: CASRQSLGANVLTF. The chain combines TRBV6-6 with TRBJ2-6; D is unclear. Germline-derived CDR1 and CDR2 are MNHNY and SVGAGI (reference sequence). V was cut by 6 bases and J by 4 bases, with 10 bases left in between. The CDR3 is 14 amino acids.

This clonotype was observed many times. The chain joins TRBV29-1 to TRBJ2-1; 10 bases map to TRBD2. In germline, CDR1 is SQVTM, CDR2 ANQGSEA. After removal of 4 bases from V and 0 bases from J, the junction contained 0 bases not matched to a gene. The CDR3 contains 14 residues. CDR3 loop: CSVGTSGSYNEQFF. The DNA of the CDR3 is TGCAGCGTTGGGACTAGCGGCTCCTACAATGAGCAGTTCTTC.

This clonotype was detected many times. The chain carries TRBV7-6 and TRBJ2-1; D unclear. The CDR3 spans 13 residues. The germline V gene has CDR1 SGHVS and CDR2 FNYEAQ. V was pared by 3 bases and J by 13 bases, with 16 bases between. In DNA form, the CDR3 reads TGTGCCAGCAGCTTGCAAAGCGTAGACGAACAGTTCTTC. Translating it yields CASSLQSVDEQFF.

The chain carries TRBV7-9 and TRBJ1-4, with 7 bases lining up with TRBD1. V shed 5 bases and J 7 bases; nucleotides not matched to a gene: 7. Germline values: CDR1 SEHNR, CDR2 FQNEAQ (reference sequence). The CDR3 contains 14 residues. The CDR3 nucleotides read TGTGCCAGCAGCATCCTGGACAGGCGTGAAAAACTGTTTTTT. Protein product: CASSILDRREKLFF.

The sample holds a few counts of this clonotype. The rearrangement joins TRBV2 to TRBJ2-1; 16 bases agree with TRBD2. Looked up from germline, CDR1 is SNHLY and CDR2 is FYNNEI. This CDR3 is 15 amino acids long. V lost 7 bases and J lost 10; bases outside the gene matches: 7. The CDR3 spells CASTGTSGRVGEQFF. The CDR3 nucleotides are TGTGCCAGCACCGGGACTAGCGGGAGGGTAGGGGAGCAGTTCTTC.

As to this clonotype: At one of its ends the junction is not consistent with the germline gene, which may arise from a read error. The genes are TRBV20-1 and TRBJ1-5, with TRBD1 matching over 7 bases. The CDR3 totals 15 residues. The germline CDR1 and CDR2 sequences are DFQATT and SNEGSKA (reference sequence). CDR3 sequence (DNA): TGCAGTGCTAGAGATATTGGGGACAGCAACCAGCCCCAGCATTTT. Its translation: CSARDIGDSNQPQHF.

This clonotype has more than one count but fewer than ten. V gene TRBV5-1 combines with J gene TRBJ1-1, with D uncertain. The CDR3 sequence is 14 residues long. Trimming left V 7 bases short and J 0 bases short, with 13 bases between. Looked up from germline, CDR1 is SGHRS and CDR2 is YFSETQ. This CDR3 reads CASDDGTMNTEAFF. The CDR3 DNA reads as TGCGCCAGCGACGACGGAACGATGAACACTGAAGCTTTCTTT. The complete variable domain, with remaining parts taken from reference TRBV5-1 and TRBJ1-1, reads KAGVTQTPRYLIKTRGQQVTLSCSPISGHRSVSWYQQTPGQGLQFLFEYFSETQRNKGNFPGRFSGRQFSNSRSEMNVSTLELGDSALYLCASDDGTMNTEAFFGQGTRLTVV.

V is TRBV4-3 and J is TRBJ1-2, with no clear D. V lost 0 bases and J lost 4, with 9 bases in between. The length of the CDR3 is 14 residues. Germline loops: CDR1 LGHNA, CDR2 YSLEER. For the CDR3, the DNA is TGCGCCAGCAGCCAAGAGAGCGTATCCTATGGCTACACCTTC. The encoded protein is CASSQESVSYGYTF.

The rearrangement uses TRBV7-2 and TRBJ1-1; tentative D call: TRBD1 (5 bases). The CDR3 has 18 amino acids. V was clipped by 5 bases and J by 5 bases, with 27 bases between them. Germline V gene data show CDR1 as SGHTA and CDR2 as FQGNSA. CDR3: CASSPFLPTVAWGTEAFF. DNA of the CDR3: TGTGCCAGCAGCCCCTTTCTCCCAACGGTCGCTTGGGGGACTGAAGCTTTCTTT. Drawing the rest from reference TRBV7-2 and TRBJ1-1, the complete variable domain is GAGVSQSPSNKVTEKGKDVELRCDPISGHTALYWYRQSLGQGLEFLIYFQGNSAPDKSGLPSDRFSAERTGGSVSTLTIQRTQQEDSAVYLCASSPFLPTVAWGTEAFFGQGTRLTVV.

A few counts support this clonotype. The chain uses TRBV2 and TRBJ1-6, with TRBD1 as a possible D gene (5 bases). The CDR3 runs 15 residues. Germline CDR1 is SNHLY and CDR2 is FYNNEI. Trimming pared 7 bases from V and 3 bases from J, leaving 13 bases between. The CDR3: CASTGAGYYNSPLHF. CDR3 bases: TGTGCCAGCACCGGGGCGGGGTACTATAATTCACCCCTCCACTTT.

The genes are TRBV20-1 and TRBJ1-2; D ambiguous. The CDR3 sequence is 13 residues long. V lost 6 bases to trimming and J lost 4 bases, with 15 bases between them. The germline gives CDR1 DFQATT, CDR2 SNEGSKA (reference sequence). The CDR3: CSASPSWGYGYTF. In nucleotides, the CDR3 is TGCAGTGCCAGCCCTAGTTGGGGCTATGGCTACACCTTC.

At least ten counts were recorded for this clonotype. It may be a read error: a sequence one base away is much more abundant. The chain uses TRBV6-2 or TRBV6-3 and TRBJ2-6; a possible D gene is TRBD2 (5 bases). The ends were cut back, 8 bases at V and 4 bases at J, with 18 bases in the middle. This CDR3 comprises 16 residues. CDR1 is MNHEY, CDR2 SVGEGT, per germline. DNA of the CDR3: TGTGCCAGCGAGGGTCGAGATCTGGCGGGGGCCAACGTCCTGACTTTC. This gives the protein CASEGRDLAGANVLTF.

There are a few counts of this clonotype. The rearrangement links TRBV7-2 to TRBJ2-7; the match to TRBD2 covers 10 bases. The ends lost 4 bases at V and 5 bases at J; junction bases unmatched: 14. Germline assignment: CDR1 SGHTA and CDR2 FQGNSA. CDR3 length equals 17 residues. The CDR3 DNA is TGTGCCAGCAGCTCCAGCATGACTAGCGGGTTTAAAAACGAGCAGTACTTC. Protein: CASSSSMTSGFKNEQYF.

This clonotype appeared a few times. V is TRBV10-3 and J is TRBJ2-1; D may correspond to TRBD1 or TRBD2 (5 bases each). The germline V gene encodes CDR1 ENHRY and CDR2 SYGVKD. This CDR3 has 13 residues. The V end lost 5 bases, the J end lost 5 bases, and 10 bases lay between the germline ends. CDR3: CAISPGLNNEQFF. The CDR3 DNA is TGTGCCATCAGTCCGGGGCTTAACAATGAGCAGTTCTTC.